This T cell receptor beta chain is drawn from a study of regulatory T cells in long-lasting Graves disease. As for the study in general: The study counted Graves' disease as persistent given over 5 years of antithyroid drugs and positive TSH receptor antibodies. General study results and limits: There was favoring of TRBV28, TRBJ1-2 and TRBJ2-5 in persistent disease. Whereas new patients shared 870 or so public clonotypes, persistent patients shared more, at 2,500 to 3,500. Reduced TCR diversity was observed in persistent Graves' patients versus newly diagnosed patients.

Comment on this clonotype: The antigen is undetermined.

Both iRepertoire HTBI primers and Arm-PCR of CDR3 regions were used to build the TCR beta libraries. TCRdb ran MiXCR on the multiplex PCR reads and lists one entry per CDR3 protein. The table lists around 460,000 distinct CDR3 sequences, under 25% of them singletons. CDR3 length: 15 amino acids. Trimming took 2 bases from V and 8 from J; bases not matched to a gene: 9. CDR1 is SGHTA and CDR2 is FQGNSA in the germline V gene. Time point meaning: persistent/refractory GD, antithyroid drugs over 5 years with positive TRAb. Following extraction of RNA from PBMCs, that RNA was used to make the TCR library.

This chain links TRBV7-2 with TRBJ1-2; 9 bases are a match to TRBD1. The sequencing used peripheral blood mononuclear cells (PBMCs), collected when the disease was refractory, from a patient treated with antithyroid drugs. This clonotype was sampled from a female donor with Graves disease. CDR3 sequence reads: CASSLSTGQGEGYTF. CDR3 DNA: TGTGCCAGCAGCTTATCGACGGGACAGGGTGAGGGCTACACCTTC.